A single sample gave rise to the 8 T cell receptor beta chains below, sequenced in a study of T cell changes during pregnancy in multiple sclerosis. Clones were read by immunoSEQ multiplex PCR, and TCRdb kept only the in-frame ones, dropping some. Altogether tens of thousands of clones are present, around nine tenths being singletons, with the ten largest covering 0.2% to 0.25%. This material consisted of CD4+ T cells from peripheral blood mononuclear cells, taken before pregnancy. Receptor source: a female donor with multiple sclerosis, enrolled in a pregnancy study.

The V call is TRBV12-2, the J call TRBJ1-6; the D call of TRBD1 is as the table states it, not checked on the DNA. TRBV12-2 is flagged as a pseudogene. The length of the CDR3 is 18 residues. CDR3 in amino acids: CASREGQRLSNYNSPLHF. In DNA, the CDR3 is TGTGCAAGTCGCGAAGGACAGCGTCTCTCTAACTATAATTCACCCCTCCACTTT.

V and J are TRBV2 and TRBJ2-7; maybe TRBD2 (6 bases). The V and J ends lost 7 bases and 3 bases respectively, with 13 bases between them. CDR3 size: 13 residues. Germline-derived CDR1 and CDR2 are SNHLY and FYNNEI. The CDR3: CASISGLFYEQYF. In nucleotides, the CDR3 is TGTGCCAGCATCTCGGGACTCTTCTACGAGCAGTACTTC.

The chain recombines TRBV27 with TRBJ1-1; 8 nucleotides align to TRBD1. The CDR3 sequence is 16 residues long. CDR1 is MNHEY and CDR2 is SMNVEV in the germline V gene (reference sequence). J lost 6 bases, V lost 4 bases, and 13 bases had no gene match. CDR3 nucleotide sequence: TGTGCCAGCAGTTCCTTTCACCGGGACAGGAGCCCTGAAGCTTTCTTT. As protein: CASSSFHRDRSPEAFF.

The V call is TRBV5-8, the J call TRBJ2-3; D is unresolved. Germline-derived CDR1 and CDR2 are SGHTS and YDEGEE. Trimming took off 4 bases at V and 2 bases at J, with 5 bases between the two ends. The CDR3 runs 12 residues. The CDR3 loop is CASSPYTDTQYF. In nucleotides, the CDR3 is TGTGCCAGCAGCCCCTACACAGATACGCAGTATTTT.

J is TRBJ1-1 and V is TRBV6-1; D uncertain. CDR3 length: 13 amino acids. Trimming pared 5 bases from V and 1 base from J, leaving 8 bases between. Germline V gene data show CDR1 as MNHNS and CDR2 as SASEGT. Here the CDR3 DNA reads TGTGCCAGCAGTTGGCGGGCGAACACTGAAGCTTTCTTT. Its translation: CASSWRANTEAFF.

The V call is TRBV7-3, the J call TRBJ1-5; D unresolved. Trimming cost V 2 bases and J 4 bases, with 6 bases left between them. Germline CDR1 SGHTA, CDR2 FQGTGA. The CDR3 covers 13 residues. The CDR3 here is CASSLRGNQPQHF. The CDR3 region has the DNA TGTGCCAGCAGCTTACGAGGTAATCAGCCCCAGCATTTT.

The chain has TRBV27 and TRBJ2-7, with D unclear. Deletions cut 4 bases from V and 2 bases from J, with 12 bases between. The CDR3 runs to 14 residues. Germline V lookup: CDR1 MNHEY, CDR2 SMNVEV (reference sequence). CDR3 DNA sequence: TGTGCCAGCAGTTCCGTGACACTTCCCTACGAGCAGTACTTC. This translates into CASSSVTLPYEQYF.

The gene calls are TRBV5-5 and TRBJ1-1, with TRBD1 matching 7 bases. This CDR3 spans 17 amino acids. Germline trimming cut 1 base from V and 2 bases from J; bases unmatched to any gene: 11. CDR1 and CDR2 from the germline V gene are SGHKS and YYEKEE (reference sequence). The chain's CDR3 is CASSLKFIGGQNTEAFF. CDR3 bases: TGTGCCAGCAGCTTGAAGTTTATAGGGGGCCAAAACACTGAAGCTTTCTTT.